Listed below are T cell receptor beta chains from one sample, sequenced in a study of blood T cell repertoires in COVID-19. Only in-frame clones appear in the TCRdb table, and some are missing; sequencing was by immunoSEQ multiplex PCR. The sample carries 250,000 to 350,000 clones, 87% recorded once. Sequencing was performed on peripheral blood. The receptors here all came from a woman aged 45-59 years who had recovered from COVID-19. The conserved cysteine and the conserved F or W are not part of the CDR3 here.

CDR3 protein: ASSQDNSGRMEQY
V gene: TRBV4-3
CDR3 length: 13

CDR3 protein: ASSLESGANTGELF
V gene: TRBV11-3
CDR3 length: 14

CDR3 protein: ASSLGPLYNEQF
V gene: TRBV7-6
CDR3 length: 12

CDR3 protein: ASSLSDRVAYEQY
V gene: TRBV28
CDR3 length: 13

CDR3 protein: ASSLTGNSYEQY
V gene: TRBV5-4
CDR3 length: 12

CDR3 protein: ASSIRTSGRYNEQF
V gene: TRBV19
CDR3 length: 14

CDR3 protein: ASSIGGAPYSPLH
V gene: TRBV19
CDR3 length: 13

CDR3 protein: AWSVGLGEITGMLFGYT
V gene: TRBV30
CDR3 length: 17

CDR3 protein: ASSSSGRANTGELF
V gene: TRBV11-2
CDR3 length: 14

CDR3 protein: ASSLNPGQPHNEQF
V gene: TRBV7-2
CDR3 length: 14

CDR3 protein: ASSQEKIAGALWNEQY
V gene: TRBV4-1
CDR3 length: 16

CDR3 protein: ASRPPADGGETQY
V gene: TRBV6-5
CDR3 length: 13

CDR3 protein: ASRSPGGGGPNTEAF
V gene: TRBV28
CDR3 length: 15

CDR3 protein: ASSLARQGNQPQH
V gene: TRBV7-8
CDR3 length: 13

CDR3 protein: ASSSGQGAPRSF
V gene: TRBV5-1
CDR3 length: 12

CDR3 protein: ASSDQTSGEETQY
V gene: TRBV9
CDR3 length: 13

CDR3 protein: ASSQDLRGLEETQY
V gene: TRBV4-1
CDR3 length: 14

CDR3 protein: ASSPVRRKTLF
V gene: TRBV11-2
CDR3 length: 11

CDR3 protein: ASSLSQGWNSPLH
V gene: TRBV27
CDR3 length: 13

CDR3 protein: ASTITSATYEQY
V gene: TRBV6-5
CDR3 length: 12

CDR3 protein: AWNRVSNQPQH
V gene: TRBV30
CDR3 length: 11

CDR3 protein: ASSLATVYGYT
V gene: TRBV28
CDR3 length: 11

CDR3 protein: AWSAIRGKPTGELF
V gene: TRBV30
CDR3 length: 14

CDR3 protein: ASSQDRASGQQF
V gene: TRBV3-1/TRBV3-2
CDR3 length: 12

CDR3 protein: ASSETILAGVVGTDTQY
V gene: TRBV10-1
CDR3 length: 17

CDR3 protein: ASSRWEGSYEQY
V gene: TRBV6-5
CDR3 length: 12

CDR3 protein: AIKRLADTDTQY
V gene: TRBV10-3
CDR3 length: 12

CDR3 protein: ASRGVEETQY
V gene: TRBV12-3/TRBV12-4
CDR3 length: 10

CDR3 protein: ASSPRGLQANVLT
V gene: TRBV7-2
CDR3 length: 13

CDR3 protein: SVGLDSGNTIY
V gene: TRBV29-1
CDR3 length: 11

CDR3 protein: SVEWGGSGVETQY
V gene: TRBV29-1
CDR3 length: 13

CDR3 protein: ASSLEGHSNTEAF
V gene: TRBV5-1
CDR3 length: 13

CDR3 protein: ASSTTWGGRNQPQH
V gene: TRBV19
CDR3 length: 14

CDR3 protein: ASSQGQGVSEQY
V gene: TRBV5-1
CDR3 length: 12

CDR3 protein: AWSEIDYEQY
V gene: TRBV30
CDR3 length: 10

CDR3 protein: SVGDVGRGTGELF
V gene: TRBV29-1
CDR3 length: 13

CDR3 protein: ASSLVPGNTEAF
V gene: TRBV5-1
CDR3 length: 12

CDR3 protein: ASSDLGGREEKLF
V gene: TRBV27
CDR3 length: 13

CDR3 protein: ASSIVWDRGLNQPQH
V gene: TRBV19
CDR3 length: 15

CDR3 protein: ASRLRTSYNEQF
V gene: TRBV7-9
CDR3 length: 12

CDR3 protein: ASSQGSRAF
V gene: TRBV3-1/TRBV3-2
CDR3 length: 9

CDR3 protein: ASSLYSTGSTGELF
V gene: TRBV7-2
CDR3 length: 14

CDR3 protein: ASSYLWGLNTEAF
V gene: TRBV7-6
CDR3 length: 13

CDR3 protein: ASSLGQGAGNTIY
V gene: TRBV7-7
CDR3 length: 13

CDR3 protein: ASSHRDRNYGYT
V gene: TRBV4-1
CDR3 length: 12